These T cell receptor beta chains were read from a single sample in a study of blood T cell repertoires in COVID-19. Generated by immunoSEQ multiplex PCR, the TCRdb table keeps only in-frame clones and is missing some. The profile shows roughly 52,000 clones, approximately 85% of them singletons. Sequencing was carried out using peripheral blood. Source of these receptors: a human donor in a cohort sampled during active COVID-19. Each CDR3 is given with its conserved first and last residue. Each record gives: CDR3 DNA, CDR3 protein, D gene, clone size, J gene, V gene. The D gene is left open where the match is weak. Clone size, where shown, is once, few, many, or a class for clones that have expanded.

DNA: TGCGCCAGCAGCCAAGATATACGGGGTTCCTACGAGCAGTACTTC
CDR3: CASSQDIRGSYEQYF
D: .
size: .
J: TRBJ2-7
V: TRBV4-3

DNA: TGTGCCAGCAGTTTACTTACCCCCGGGACAGGGGGTTGGGCTGAAGCTTTCTTT
CDR3: CASSLLTPGTGGWAEAFF
D: TRBD1
size: .
J: TRBJ1-1
V: TRBV28

DNA: TGTGCCAGTAGTACCAACAGGGGGCGGACTGAAGCTTTCTTT
CDR3: CASSTNRGRTEAFF
D: TRBD1
size: .
J: TRBJ1-1
V: TRBV19

DNA: TGTGCCAGCAGCCCACTCCGGGGCTCCTACGAGCAGTACTTC
CDR3: CASSPLRGSYEQYF
D: .
size: .
J: TRBJ2-7
V: TRBV11-2

DNA: TGTGCCAGCAGCCGAGTAAGCTACGAGCAGTACTTC
CDR3: CASSRVSYEQYF
D: .
size: .
J: TRBJ2-7
V: TRBV28

DNA: TGTGCCTGGAGTCACAGAGCAGGGGGCGGTCAGCCCCAGCATTTT
CDR3: CAWSHRAGGGQPQHF
D: TRBD1
size: once
J: TRBJ1-5
V: TRBV30

DNA: TGTGCCAGCTCACCACCGGAAGGGCGGGGGACTTGGAACATTCAGTACTTC
CDR3: CASSPPEGRGTWNIQYF
D: TRBD2
size: .
J: TRBJ2-4
V: TRBV18

DNA: TGTGCCAGCAGCCCCGGACTAGCGCTCTCCTACGAGCAGTACTTC
CDR3: CASSPGLALSYEQYF
D: TRBD2
size: .
J: TRBJ2-7
V: TRBV5-4

DNA: TGTGCCAGCAGCTTGACTAGCATGGGTGAGCAGTACTTC
CDR3: CASSLTSMGEQYF
D: .
size: .
J: TRBJ2-7
V: TRBV5-4

DNA: TGTGCCAGCAGCCCGGGACAGGGCTCTTATGGCTACACCTTC
CDR3: CASSPGQGSYGYTF
D: TRBD1
size: .
J: TRBJ1-2
V: TRBV11-1

DNA: TGCAGCGTTGAAGAGGGGGGACGGACCTACGAGCAGTACTTC
CDR3: CSVEEGGRTYEQYF
D: .
size: .
J: TRBJ2-7
V: TRBV29-1

DNA: TGTGCCACCAGTGACCCACTCGGACAGGGGAACACCGGGGAGCTGTTTTTT
CDR3: CATSDPLGQGNTGELFF
D: TRBD1
size: .
J: TRBJ2-2
V: TRBV24-1

DNA: TGTGCCAGCTCACCACTTCTGACAGGGGCGAATTCACCCCTCCACTTT
CDR3: CASSPLLTGANSPLHF
D: TRBD1
size: .
J: TRBJ1-6
V: TRBV18

DNA: TGTGCCAGCAGTTCTAGCGGGCCCTACGAGCAGTACTTC
CDR3: CASSSSGPYEQYF
D: TRBD2
size: .
J: TRBJ2-7
V: TRBV5-4

DNA: TGCGCCAGCAGCCAAGAATACAGGGTGAGAACCGGGGAGCTGTTTTTT
CDR3: CASSQEYRVRTGELFF
D: .
size: .
J: TRBJ2-2
V: TRBV4-3

DNA: TGTGCCAGCAGCCCAGGGTGGGGCAACAAGTACGAGCAGTACTTC
CDR3: CASSPGWGNKYEQYF
D: .
size: few
J: TRBJ2-7
V: TRBV7-6

DNA: TGTGCCAGTAGTATTAGTCCGTCGACAGCCACCGGGGAGCTGTTTTTT
CDR3: CASSISPSTATGELFF
D: .
size: .
J: TRBJ2-2
V: TRBV19

DNA: TGTGCCAGTACTCAGCAAGGGGTAGAGACCCAGTACTTC
CDR3: CASTQQGVETQYF
D: .
size: .
J: TRBJ2-5
V: TRBV19

DNA: TGTGCCAGCAGCCCGGGACTAGCGGGAGGAGGGAGAGAGACCCAGTACTTC
CDR3: CASSPGLAGGGRETQYF
D: TRBD2
size: .
J: TRBJ2-5
V: TRBV27

DNA: TGTGCCAGCAGTCAGGGTAATAGCAATCAGCCCCAGCATTTT
CDR3: CASSQGNSNQPQHF
D: .
size: .
J: TRBJ1-5
V: TRBV6-5

DNA: TGTGCCAGCGGCCGACAGGGGACCTCCTACGAGCAGTACTTC
CDR3: CASGRQGTSYEQYF
D: TRBD1
size: .
J: TRBJ2-7
V: TRBV3-1/TRBV3-2

DNA: TGTGCCAGCAGCAGAACAGGGGCCCCTTCTGAGTACTTC
CDR3: CASSRTGAPSEYF
D: TRBD1
size: .
J: TRBJ2-7
V: TRBV5-6

DNA: TGTGCCAGCAGTTTGGTATTGGTCAGGGGCACCTACGAGCAGTACTTC
CDR3: CASSLVLVRGTYEQYF
D: .
size: .
J: TRBJ2-7
V: TRBV28

DNA: TGCGCCAGCAGCTACAGAGCGGGAGGCGGCAACACCGGGGAGCTGTTTTTT
CDR3: CASSYRAGGGNTGELFF
D: TRBD2
size: .
J: TRBJ2-2
V: TRBV4-3

DNA: TGTGCCAGTAGTCAGGGCGGGGAGCTGTTTTTT
CDR3: CASSQGGELFF
D: .
size: .
J: TRBJ2-2
V: TRBV19

DNA: TGTGCCAGCAGCGTAGGATTAGGGGGAAATCAGCCCCAGCATTTT
CDR3: CASSVGLGGNQPQHF
D: .
size: .
J: TRBJ1-5
V: TRBV9

DNA: TGTGCCAGCAGCCGCCGGGTAGCGGGAGGGCCGGAAGATACGCAGTATTTT
CDR3: CASSRRVAGGPEDTQYF
D: TRBD2
size: .
J: TRBJ2-3
V: TRBV7-3

DNA: TGCGCCAGACGACAGGGATTGGGGCACCAGAACACTGAAGCTTTCTTT
CDR3: CARRQGLGHQNTEAFF
D: TRBD1
size: .
J: TRBJ1-1
V: TRBV10-1

DNA: TGTGCCAGCAGCAGTGACAGGGGGTCCATTTCTGGCTACACCTTC
CDR3: CASSSDRGSISGYTF
D: TRBD1
size: .
J: TRBJ1-2
V: TRBV11-2

DNA: TGCAGTGCTAGTAATTCGGCAGGGTCATCCTATGGCTACACCTTC
CDR3: CSASNSAGSSYGYTF
D: .
size: .
J: TRBJ1-2
V: TRBV20-1

DNA: TGCAGCGTTGGACAGGGGGCTACTGAAGCTTTCTTT
CDR3: CSVGQGATEAFF
D: TRBD1
size: .
J: TRBJ1-1
V: TRBV29-1

DNA: TGTGCCAGCAGTTTAGGGGGGACCTACGAGCAGTACTTC
CDR3: CASSLGGTYEQYF
D: .
size: .
J: TRBJ2-7
V: TRBV28

DNA: TGTGCCAGCAGTCCTAGGGGGACTAGCGTGCAGTACTTC
CDR3: CASSPRGTSVQYF
D: TRBD2
size: .
J: TRBJ2-7
V: TRBV6-6

DNA: TGCGCCAGCAGCTTGGGACAGGGCAACAATGAAAAACTGTTTTTT
CDR3: CASSLGQGNNEKLFF
D: TRBD1
size: .
J: TRBJ1-4
V: TRBV5-1

DNA: TGTGCCACCAGCAGAGATGGTGGGGGGGGCGAGCAGTACTTC
CDR3: CATSRDGGGGEQYF
D: TRBD2
size: .
J: TRBJ2-7
V: TRBV15

DNA: TGTGCCAGCAGCTTAACCGGGACTACCTACTACGAGCAGTACTTC
CDR3: CASSLTGTTYYEQYF
D: TRBD2
size: .
J: TRBJ2-7
V: TRBV11-2